This T cell receptor (beta chain) was documented in a study of CD8 T cells in ankylosing spondylitis. Study-wide findings and caveats: Significant enrichment of disease-linked clones was reported in matched ankylosing spondylitis synovial fluid. There was a TCR beta motif, made of several highly homologous variants, that appeared characteristic of ankylosing spondylitis blood. The authors found the disease-linked clones to be CD8+ and relatively rare in peripheral blood. A number of the motif variants had already been described in reactive arthritis synovial fluid and blood.

In this sample, this clonotype turned up a few times. Its specificity is unknown. A quantitative 5'-RACE method, one with molecular barcodes, was used to make TCR beta libraries. From the 5' RACE reads, TCRdb called clonotypes with MiXCR, one entry per CDR3 protein. Here the sample spans about 510,000 distinct CDR3 sequences, roughly 5.3% being singletons. V dropped 5 bases and J dropped 3; count of bases not matched to a gene: 7. The CDR3 is 15 amino acids. Germline CDR1 reads MDHEN; CDR2 reads SYDVKM. The material sequenced was blood, either unsorted or a sorted T cell fraction (not recorded which). The clonotype comes from a male donor with ankylosing spondylitis. The gene calls are TRBV28 and TRBJ2-1; 7 bases fit TRBD2. The chain's CDR3 is CASSRLAELYNEQFF. CDR3 in DNA: TGTGCCAGCAGTCGCCTAGCGGAACTCTACAATGAGCAGTTCTTC.